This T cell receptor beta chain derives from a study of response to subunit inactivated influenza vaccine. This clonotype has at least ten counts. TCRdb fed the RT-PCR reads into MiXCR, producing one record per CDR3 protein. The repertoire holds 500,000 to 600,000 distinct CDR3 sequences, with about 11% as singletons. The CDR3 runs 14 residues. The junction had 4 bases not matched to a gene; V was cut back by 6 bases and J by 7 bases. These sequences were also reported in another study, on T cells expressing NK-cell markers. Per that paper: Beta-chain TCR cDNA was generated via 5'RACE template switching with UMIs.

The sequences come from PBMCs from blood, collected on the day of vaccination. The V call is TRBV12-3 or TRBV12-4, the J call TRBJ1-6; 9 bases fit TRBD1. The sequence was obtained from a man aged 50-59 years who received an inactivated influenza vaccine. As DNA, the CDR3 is TGTGCCAGCAGCTCCGGGACAGGGAATTCACCCCTCCACTTT. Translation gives CASSSGTGNSPLHF.